Detailed here is one TCR beta chain. The antigen is not known. These data are taken from a study of OX40 agonist ivuxolimab in advanced cancers. Study-level information: Earlier anti-PD-1, anti-PD-L1 or anti-CTLA-4 therapy was permitted; under 50% had received some.

General study points: Nonresponders included some who also had low normalized T-cell clonal expansion.

The protocol was immunoSEQ multiplex PCR, while the TCRdb copy is restricted to in-frame clones and leaves out a portion. The top ten hold 4% to 6% of the sample, which has around 70,000 clones, approximately 82% seen once. The TCR comes from an adult with an advanced solid tumor such as melanoma, head and neck, liver or kidney cancer. The sequencing here drew on CD4+ or CD8+ T cells sorted from blood, taken in a trial of the OX40 agonist ivuxolimab.

CDR3 loop: CASSLTNSGVLETQYF. In nucleotides, the CDR3 is TGCGCCAGCAGCTTGACAAATAGCGGGGTTTTAGAGACCCAGTACTTC. This chain joins TRBV5-1 and TRBJ2-5; 8 bases fit TRBD2. Losses at the gene ends were 1 base for V and 4 bases for J; bases not matched to a gene: 9. CDR1 and CDR2 (germline): SGHRS, YFSETQ. CDR3 length equals 16 residues.